These 8 T cell receptor beta chains were all obtained from the same sample, sequenced in a study of T cells in localized non-small cell lung cancer. Using immunoSEQ multiplex PCR, the repertoire was profiled, and TCRdb retains in-frame clones only, with some absent. The sample lists about 19,000 clones, 65% to 90% occurring once. Sequenced here: peripheral blood, sampled before any cancer treatment. These receptors came from a man aged 35-75 years with stage I lung adenocarcinoma.

CDR3 loop: CASSRIPDTDTQYF. Here the CDR3 DNA reads TGTGCCAGCAGTCGCATCCCAGACACAGATACGCAGTATTTT. The rearrangement joins TRBV27 to TRBJ2-3; D not certain. The V end was cut by 5 bases, the J end by 2 bases, with 11 bases between. Germline lookup yields CDR1 MNHEY and CDR2 SMNVEV (reference sequence). CDR3 length: 14 residues.

V usage is TRBV7-9 and J usage is TRBJ1-1; D ambiguous. Germline V CDR1 and CDR2: SEHNR, FQNEAQ (reference sequence). The CDR3 totals 14 residues. Deletions cut 1 base from V and 4 bases from J, with 10 bases between. CDR3 DNA sequence: TGTGCCAGCAGCTTAGGGTCGAGGATCACTGAAGCTTTCTTT. Its translation: CASSLGSRITEAFF.

In its sample, this clone was seen a few times. CDR3 sequence: CASSQSTGQAAYEQYF. The CDR3, as DNA: TGCGCCAGCAGCCAGTCCACAGGGCAGGCGGCCTACGAGCAGTACTTC. The chain joins TRBV4-1 to TRBJ2-7; D perhaps matches TRBD1 (6 bases). The CDR3 is made up of 16 amino acids. Trimming pared 3 bases from V and 2 bases from J, leaving 17 bases between. The germline V gene has CDR1 MGHRA and CDR2 YSYEKL.

In this sample, this clone turned up once. The gene calls are TRBV5-1 and TRBJ2-3; D possibly uses TRBD1 or TRBD2 (5 bases each). With 0 bases removed from V and 6 bases from J, the gap between germline ends came to 14 bases. The CDR3 loop spans 15 amino acids. The germline V gene has CDR1 SGHRS and CDR2 YFSETQ. The CDR3 DNA reads as TGCGCCAGCAGCTTGGAGGCGAGAGAGGGGGATACGCAGTATTTT. Translated, it gives CASSLEAREGDTQYF. Full variable domain (rest looked up from reference TRBV5-1 and TRBJ2-3): KAGVTQTPRYLIKTRGQQVTLSCSPISGHRSVSWYQQTPGQGLQFLFEYFSETQRNKGNFPGRFSGRQFSNSRSEMNVSTLELGDSALYLCASSLEAREGDTQYFGPGTRLTVL.

This sequence joins TRBV10-3 and TRBJ1-6; D might be TRBD1 (5 bases). Trimming pared 0 bases from V and 1 base from J, leaving 7 bases between. This CDR3 comprises 16 residues. Looked up from germline, CDR1 is ENHRY and CDR2 is SYGVKD. CDR3 residues: CAISESGGSYNSPLHF. The CDR3 region has the DNA TGTGCCATCAGTGAGTCTGGGGGGTCCTATAATTCACCCCTCCACTTT.

This chain joins TRBV30 and TRBJ1-4; 8 nucleotides agree with TRBD1. The V gene's germline CDR1 is GTSNPN and CDR2 SVGIG (reference sequence). V lost 7 bases, J lost 4 bases, and 11 bases stayed unmatched. The CDR3 has 15 residues. The DNA for the CDR3 is TGTGCCTCCAGACAGGGGCCCTCGAATAATGAAAAACTGTTTTTT. Protein product: CASRQGPSNNEKLFF.

The chain combines TRBV28 with TRBJ2-7; perhaps TRBD1 as D (6 bases). The germline V and J ends were trimmed by 1 base and 6 bases, with 7 bases remaining between them. Germline CDR1 and CDR2: MDHEN and SYDVKM. The CDR3 sequence is 12 residues long. The CDR3: CASSLSGVEQYF. DNA of the CDR3: TGTGCCAGCAGTTTATCAGGGGTCGAGCAGTACTTC.

The chain carries TRBV6-5 and TRBJ2-1; 8 bases fit TRBD2. J was trimmed by 1 base and V by 4 bases; bases with no gene match: 6. This CDR3 has 16 residues. Germline assignment: CDR1 MNHEY and CDR2 SVGAGI. CDR3 nucleotides: TGTGCCAGCAGTTTCCAAAGCGGGGGTTCCTACAATGAGCAGTTCTTC. Its translation: CASSFQSGGSYNEQFF.